Listed here are 31 T cell receptor beta chains from one sample, sequenced in a study of blood T cell repertoires in COVID-19. Sequencing was performed with immunoSEQ multiplex PCR; in TCRdb, only in-frame clones are kept and a portion is missing. Found here are 130,000 or so clones, over 70% of them singletons; the top ten hold more than 5%. The sequencing input was peripheral blood. Receptors were obtained from an elderly man with active or convalescent COVID-19.

The count of this clone is one. This chain uses TRBV5-1 with TRBJ2-3, with no clear D. The V end was cut by 1 base, the J end by 0 bases, with 6 bases between. CDR3 length: 14 amino acids. Per germline, CDR1 SGHRS and CDR2 YFSETQ. The CDR3: CASSLTASTDTQYF. Written as DNA, the CDR3 is TGCGCCAGCAGCTTGACAGCTAGCACAGATACGCAGTATTTT.

This clone was seen a few times. The J gene is TRBJ1-2, the V gene TRBV29-1, with 11 bases fitting TRBD1. J was trimmed by 7 bases and V by 7 bases; bases with no gene match: 17. Germline-derived CDR1 and CDR2 are SQVTM and ANQGSEA. This CDR3 is 16 amino acids long. CDR3 region: CSANYWDRGFDSGYTF. DNA for the CDR3: TGCAGCGCCAACTATTGGGACAGGGGGTTTGATAGTGGCTACACCTTC.

This clone was seen more than once but under ten times. The chain combines TRBV11-2 with TRBJ1-4; TRBD1 agrees at 8 bases. Germline loops: CDR1 SGHAT, CDR2 FQNNGV. The CDR3 totals 15 residues. Trimming removed 2 bases from V and 7 bases from J; junction bases left unmatched: 6. Here the CDR3 reads CASSLFDRGIEKLFF. The CDR3 DNA sequence: TGTGCCAGCAGCTTATTCGACAGGGGCATTGAAAAACTGTTTTTT.

V is TRBV10-3 and J is TRBJ2-1; maybe TRBD2 (6 bases). Germline CDR1 and CDR2: ENHRY and SYGVKD. This CDR3 contains 15 residues. The germline V and J ends were trimmed by 0 bases and 4 bases, with 10 bases remaining between them. CDR3 DNA: TGTGCCATCAGTGAGTCCCTAGCGAGTTACAATGAGCAGTTCTTC. Translated: CAISESLASYNEQFF.

The chain joins TRBV6-1 to TRBJ1-5; no clear D. Trimming removed 3 bases from V and 6 bases from J, with 9 bases in between. Germline assignment: CDR1 MNHNS and CDR2 SASEGT. The CDR3 extends over 13 amino acids. CDR3 loop: CASSESPGQPQHF. In DNA, the CDR3 is TGTGCCAGCAGTGAGTCCCCCGGTCAGCCCCAGCATTTT.

The chain combines TRBV27 with TRBJ1-2; TRBD1 aligns across 8 bases. This CDR3 spans 15 amino acids. V lost 6 bases to trimming and J lost 7 bases; unmatched junction nucleotides: 13. Germline CDR1 MNHEY, CDR2 SMNVEV (reference sequence). The CDR3, as DNA: TGTGCCAGCAGATCGGACAGGGAAAAGAGTTCTGGCTACACCTTC. Amino acids: CASRSDREKSSGYTF.

The chain combines TRBV5-1 with TRBJ2-1; TRBD2 aligns across 7 bases. CDR1 is SGHRS and CDR2 is YFSETQ in the germline V gene. The trim removed 4 bases at V and 4 bases at J, leaving 5 bases unmatched. The CDR3 runs 14 residues. Here the CDR3 reads CASSIQRGYNEQFF. The CDR3 DNA reads as TGCGCCAGCAGCATACAGCGGGGATACAATGAGCAGTTCTTC.

The chain has TRBV5-1 and TRBJ2-7, with 7 nucleotides matching TRBD1. Trimming cost V 3 bases and J 1 base; bases outside gene matches: 4. CDR1 and CDR2 (germline): SGHRS, YFSETQ. The CDR3 length is 14 residues. The CDR3 DNA is TGCGCCAGCAGCTATGTGGGACAGTCCTACGAGCAGTACTTC. Its protein product is CASSYVGQSYEQYF.

The chain employs TRBV6-6 and TRBJ2-5, with a tentative D call TRBD2 (5 bases). V was trimmed by 4 bases and J by 5 bases, leaving 5 bases between them. The germline CDR1 and CDR2 sequences are MNHNY and SVGAGI (reference sequence). The CDR3 consists of 11 residues. CDR3: CASSLAETQYF. The CDR3 region has the DNA TGTGCCAGCAGTTTAGCGGAGACCCAGTACTTC.

This rearrangement joins TRBV11-3 to TRBJ2-7, with D tentatively TRBD1 (6 bases). Germline V lookup: CDR1 SGHNT, CDR2 YENEEA. CDR3 length: 14 residues. Trimming took off 5 bases at V and 0 bases at J, with 11 bases between the two ends. CDR3 coding DNA: TGTGCCAGCAGCCCCGGACAGAGCTCCTACGAGCAGTACTTC. This translates into CASSPGQSSYEQYF.

The chain couples TRBV10-3 to TRBJ1-5; tentatively, D is TRBD1 (6 bases). From germline, CDR1 is ENHRY and CDR2 SYGVKD. V gave up 7 bases and J gave up 4 bases, with 11 bases separating them. The CDR3 covers 13 residues. This CDR3 is CAIKGGVNQPQHF. The CDR3, as DNA: TGTGCCATCAAGGGGGGGGTAAATCAGCCCCAGCATTTT.

V usage is TRBV6-5 and J usage is TRBJ2-2; D gene uncertain. The CDR3 has 15 residues. CDR1 is MNHEY and CDR2 is SVGAGI in the germline V gene. With 5 bases removed from V and 0 bases from J, the gap between germline ends came to 10 bases. This CDR3 is CASSRRPANTGELFF. The CDR3 region has the DNA TGTGCCAGCAGTAGGAGACCCGCGAACACCGGGGAGCTGTTTTTT.

This clone is a singleton in its sample. The rearrangement links TRBV27 to TRBJ1-6; maybe TRBD1 (6 bases). The CDR3 length is 16 residues. Trimming left V 3 bases short and J 10 bases short, with 19 bases between. Germline loops: CDR1 MNHEY, CDR2 SMNVEV (reference sequence). In DNA, the CDR3 is TGTGCCAGCAGTTTTGGACAGCTTGAAGGTAGATCACCCCTCCACTTT. Translated, it gives CASSFGQLEGRSPLHF.

The rearrangement links TRBV11-2 to TRBJ2-7, with TRBD1 matching over 8 bases. Germline trimming cut 1 base from V and 5 bases from J; bases unmatched to any gene: 7. The CDR3 has 15 residues. Looked up from germline, CDR1 is SGHAT and CDR2 is FQNNGV. The CDR3 DNA reads TGTGCCAGCAGCTTAGGCCCCGCCAGGGGGCACGAGCAGTACTTC. Its translation: CASSLGPARGHEQYF.

V usage is TRBV11-3 and J usage is TRBJ2-1, with D uncertain. The CDR3 length is 13 residues. Per germline, CDR1 SGHNT and CDR2 YENEEA. V lost 0 bases and J lost 9, with 9 bases in between. DNA for the CDR3: TGTGCCAGCAGCTTAGAAGGAGATACTGAGCAGTTCTTC. Amino acid sequence: CASSLEGDTEQFF.

This clone was recorded a few times. The chain is built from TRBV2 and TRBJ1-2; TRBD1 agrees at 7 bases. This CDR3 comprises 12 residues. V lost 10 bases and J lost 7; bases outside the gene matches: 9. Germline V lookup: CDR1 SNHLY, CDR2 FYNNEI. This chain's CDR3 is CATPPGQAGYTF. The CDR3 nucleotides read TGTGCCACCCCACCAGGACAGGCTGGCTACACCTTC. Full variable domain (rest looked up from reference TRBV2 and TRBJ1-2): EPEVTQTPSHQVTQMGQEVILRCVPISNHLYFYWYRQILGQKVEFLVSFYNNEISEKSEIFDDQFSVERPDGSNFTLKIRSTKLEDSAMYFCATPPGQAGYTFGSGTRLTVV.

The chain employs TRBV19 and TRBJ1-1; D is perhaps TRBD1 (5 bases). The V gene's germline CDR1 is LNHDA and CDR2 SQIVND (reference sequence). Trimming left V 4 bases short and J 0 bases short, with 15 bases between. This CDR3 has 16 residues. The CDR3 DNA sequence: TGTGCCAGTAGTACGGGGACTGCTGCCTTGAACACTGAAGCTTTCTTT. As protein: CASSTGTAALNTEAFF.

This chain uses TRBV18 with TRBJ1-2; TRBD1 matches at 8 bases. Trimming took 3 bases from V and 8 from J; bases not matched to a gene: 8. The CDR3 covers 14 residues. The germline V gene encodes CDR1 KGHSH and CDR2 LQKENI. This CDR3 is CASSPGQASEGYTF. CDR3 coding DNA: TGTGCCAGCTCACCGGGACAGGCCTCGGAAGGCTACACCTTC. The full variable domain, rest sourced from reference TRBV18 and TRBJ1-2, is NAGVMQNPRHLVRRRGQEARLRCSPMKGHSHVYWYRQLPEEGLKFMVYLQKENIIDESGMPKERFSAEFPKEGPSILRIQQVVRGDSAAYFCASSPGQASEGYTFGSGTRLTVV.

The chain carries TRBV4-3 and TRBJ2-2; tentatively, D is TRBD1 (5 bases). The germline V gene has CDR1 LGHNA and CDR2 YSLEER. The CDR3 totals 16 residues. V was pared by 2 bases and J by 1 base, with 11 bases between. CDR3 nucleotide sequence: TGCGCCAGCAGCCAATTAAGAACAGGGAACACCGGGGAGCTGTTTTTT. This encodes CASSQLRTGNTGELFF.

The chain uses TRBV7-9 and TRBJ2-7; 7 bases align to TRBD1. This CDR3 spans 12 amino acids. The germline CDR1 and CDR2 sequences are SEHNR and FQNEAQ (reference sequence). J gave up 5 bases and V 8 bases, and 6 bases lay outside the gene matches. The DNA of the CDR3 is TGTGCCAGCGGGCTACAGGGGAACGAGCAGTACTTC. Its translation: CASGLQGNEQYF.

The chain has TRBV3-1 (or the pseudogene TRBV3-2) and TRBJ1-1; possible D gene TRBD1, 5 bases. The ends were cut back, 2 bases at V and 3 bases at J, with 7 bases in the middle. The CDR3 covers 13 residues. Germline CDR1 and CDR2: LGHDT and YNNKEL (reference sequence). The CDR3 loop is CASSQLGDTEAFF. The CDR3 bases are TGTGCCAGCAGCCAATTAGGGGACACTGAAGCTTTCTTT.

J is TRBJ2-6 and V is TRBV5-1; D unclear. This CDR3 has 17 amino acids. Germline CDR1 reads SGHRS; CDR2 reads YFSETQ. Deletions cut 0 bases from V and 0 bases from J, with 10 bases between. Written as DNA, the CDR3 is TGCGCCAGCAGCTTGGAGGCAGGAAGCTCTGGGGCCAACGTCCTGACTTTC. It translates to CASSLEAGSSGANVLTF.

The chain carries TRBV6-1 and TRBJ2-4, with 13 bases aligning to TRBD2. V lost 4 bases, J lost 7 bases, and 7 bases stayed unmatched. This CDR3 contains 16 residues. Per germline, CDR1 MNHNS and CDR2 SASEGT. Here the CDR3 DNA reads TGTGCCAGCAGTGGCACTAGCGGGGGGGCCTGGAACATTCAGTACTTC. This encodes CASSGTSGGAWNIQYF.

CDR3 sequence: CASSLRGDYGYTF. The DNA of the CDR3 is TGTGCCAGCAGCCTCAGGGGGGACTATGGCTACACCTTC. The V and J genes are TRBV3-1 (or the pseudogene TRBV3-2) and TRBJ1-2, with TRBD1 matching 7 bases. The V gene end was trimmed by 4 bases and the J gene end by 3 bases; junction bases not matched to a gene: 2. Germline assignment: CDR1 LGHDT and CDR2 YNNKEL (reference sequence). This CDR3 is 13 amino acids long.

The chain couples TRBV7-3 to TRBJ2-3; 8 bases agree with TRBD2. Germline V gives CDR1 SGHTA, CDR2 FQGTGA. The CDR3 is 15 amino acids. The trim removed 5 bases at V and 0 bases at J, leaving 4 bases unmatched. This chain's CDR3 is CASSLRGGSTDTQYF. The DNA for the CDR3 is TGTGCCAGCAGCCTCCGGGGGGGGAGCACAGATACGCAGTATTTT.

The chain is built from TRBV2 and TRBJ2-7, with TRBD1 matching over 7 bases. The junction had 12 bases not matched to a gene; V was cut back by 4 bases and J by 12 bases. Germline V CDR1 and CDR2: SNHLY, FYNNEI. The CDR3 has 13 residues. The CDR3, as DNA: TGTGCCAGCAGTGGGACAGGCGACCCTGGAGGGTACTTC. It codes for CASSGTGDPGGYF.

This clone showed up just a few times. V gene TRBV9 combines with J gene TRBJ2-7; D may be TRBD2 (5 bases). Germline CDR1 and CDR2: SGDLS and YYNGEE. The CDR3 contains 13 residues. V shed 4 bases and J shed 3 bases, with 11 bases lying between them. DNA of the CDR3: TGTGCCAGCAGCCCAGCCACTAGCTACGAGCAGTACTTC. Protein: CASSPATSYEQYF. Full variable domain (outside the CDR3, taken from reference TRBV9 and TRBJ2-7): DSGVTQTPKHLITATGQRVTLRCSPRSGDLSVYWYQQSLDQGLQFLIQYYNGEERAKGNILERFSAQQFPDLHSELNLSSLELGDSALYFCASSPATSYEQYFGPGTRLTVT.

The chain links TRBV11-2 to TRBJ1-1; D unresolved. CDR1 is SGHAT, CDR2 FQNNGV, per germline. The CDR3 sequence is 11 residues long. Trimming stripped 2 bases from V and 7 bases from J, with 5 bases between. This CDR3 is CASSLTDEAFF. CDR3 nucleotides: TGTGCCAGCAGCTTAACAGATGAAGCTTTCTTT.

The rearrangement uses TRBV6-2 or TRBV6-3 and TRBJ2-7, with D perhaps TRBD1 (6 bases). V lost 0 bases and J lost 4, with 22 bases in between. Looked up from germline, CDR1 is MNHEY and CDR2 is SVGEGT. CDR3 length: 18 residues. CDR3 amino acids: CASSYSSKGQSTRYEQYF. As DNA, the CDR3 is TGTGCCAGCAGTTACTCGAGTAAAGGACAGTCTACTCGGTACGAGCAGTACTTC.

This chain connects TRBV7-2 to TRBJ2-5; 9 bases agree with TRBD2. The CDR3 sequence is 18 residues long. The J segment lost 2 bases and the V segment lost 5 bases, leaving 15 bases of the junction unmatched. Germline CDR1 SGHTA, CDR2 FQGNSA. The CDR3 DNA reads TGTGCCAGCAGCCCGGCCGGTTGGGTAGCGGGGGTGCAAGAGACCCAGTACTTC. It codes for CASSPAGWVAGVQETQYF. Complete variable domain (other parts from reference TRBV7-2 and TRBJ2-5): GAGVSQSPSNKVTEKGKDVELRCDPISGHTALYWYRQSLGQGLEFLIYFQGNSAPDKSGLPSDRFSAERTGGSVSTLTIQRTQQEDSAVYLCASSPAGWVAGVQETQYFGPGTRLLVL.

The chain is built from TRBV6-6 and TRBJ1-2; 9 nucleotides match TRBD1. The germline V gene encodes CDR1 MNHNY and CDR2 SVGAGI (reference sequence). The CDR3 sequence is 15 residues long. V lost 3 bases to trimming and J lost 4 bases; unmatched junction nucleotides: 6. This CDR3 is CASSYTGGWSYGYTF. CDR3 bases: TGTGCCAGCAGTTATACAGGGGGCTGGAGCTATGGCTACACCTTC.